Shown below are 6 T cell receptor beta chains from a single sample sequenced in a study of CD8+CD57+ T cells in acquired aplastic anemia. Genomic DNA was employed as the template in profiling TCR beta VDJ and CDR3. TCRdb itself ran the reads through MiXCR, one entry per CDR3 protein. The table lists 150,000 to 200,000 distinct CDR3 sequences, 65% to 75% of them singletons. Before being chosen for sequencing, patients had shown CD8+CD57+ cell expansion by flow cytometry. Sequencing was done on a sample of sorted CD4+, CD8+, or CD8+CD57+ T cells (not recorded which) from PBMCs. These receptors all come from a human donor with aplastic anemia.

This clonotype was seen repeatedly, ten times or more. V is TRBV4-3 and J is TRBJ1-6; D not certain. In germline, CDR1 is LGHNA, CDR2 YSLEER. V was pared by 2 bases and J by 0 bases, with 11 bases between. The CDR3 loop spans 17 amino acids. The CDR3 DNA is TGCGCCAGCAGCCAATCTACCGAGAGCTCCTATAATTCACCCCTCCACTTT. Translating it yields CASSQSTESSYNSPLHF.

This clonotype has only a few counts. The V call is TRBV20-1, the J call TRBJ2-1; D call uncertain. CDR1 DFQATT and CDR2 SNEGSKA come from the germline V gene (reference sequence). This CDR3 has 12 residues. Between the trimmed V and J ends, which lost 3 bases and 8 bases, there was a span of 11 bases. DNA for the CDR3: TGCAGTGCTAGCACCATTGGGGATGAGCAGTTCTTC. Amino acids: CSASTIGDEQFF.

The V and J genes are TRBV2 and TRBJ1-6; 7 nucleotides match TRBD1. Germline V gives CDR1 SNHLY, CDR2 FYNNEI. V shed 6 bases and J 5 bases; nucleotides not matched to a gene: 4. This CDR3 comprises 14 residues. In DNA, the CDR3 is TGTGCCAGCAGGGGGACAGCTAATAATTCACCCCTCCACTTT. Translating gives CASRGTANNSPLHF.

This clonotype is a singleton in its sample. This rearrangement joins TRBV7-2 to TRBJ1-2; 7 bases match TRBD1. CDR3 length equals 15 residues. The V segment lost 5 bases and the J segment 5 bases; nucleotides outside the gene matches: 11. The germline V gene encodes CDR1 SGHTA and CDR2 FQGNSA. The CDR3 region is CASSISRGRGYGYTF. Written as DNA, the CDR3 is TGTGCCAGCAGCATCAGTAGGGGGCGCGGGTATGGCTACACCTTC.

The rearrangement joins TRBV2 to TRBJ2-3, with no clear D. The CDR3 runs 12 residues. CDR1 SNHLY and CDR2 FYNNEI come from the germline V gene. V lost 7 bases and J 2 bases, leaving 7 bases between the germline ends. CDR3 DNA sequence: TGTGCCAGCATTCAGCCCACAGATACGCAGTATTTT. The encoded protein is CASIQPTDTQYF.

CDR3 region: CATTKGKGYNEQFF. Here the CDR3 DNA reads TGTGCCACTACGAAGGGGAAAGGGTACAATGAGCAGTTCTTC. The rearrangement uses TRBV19 and TRBJ2-1; a weak D match, TRBD1 (5 bases). Trimming pared 10 bases from V and 4 bases from J, leaving 17 bases between. The CDR3 covers 14 residues. CDR1 LNHDA and CDR2 SQIVND come from the germline V gene (reference sequence). The variable domain in full, completed from reference TRBV19 and TRBJ2-1, reads DGGITQSPKYLFRKEGQNVTLSCEQNLNHDAMYWYRQDPGQGLRLIYYSQIVNDFQKGDIAEGYSVSREKKESFPLTVTSAQKNPTAFYLCATTKGKGYNEQFFGPGTRLTVL.